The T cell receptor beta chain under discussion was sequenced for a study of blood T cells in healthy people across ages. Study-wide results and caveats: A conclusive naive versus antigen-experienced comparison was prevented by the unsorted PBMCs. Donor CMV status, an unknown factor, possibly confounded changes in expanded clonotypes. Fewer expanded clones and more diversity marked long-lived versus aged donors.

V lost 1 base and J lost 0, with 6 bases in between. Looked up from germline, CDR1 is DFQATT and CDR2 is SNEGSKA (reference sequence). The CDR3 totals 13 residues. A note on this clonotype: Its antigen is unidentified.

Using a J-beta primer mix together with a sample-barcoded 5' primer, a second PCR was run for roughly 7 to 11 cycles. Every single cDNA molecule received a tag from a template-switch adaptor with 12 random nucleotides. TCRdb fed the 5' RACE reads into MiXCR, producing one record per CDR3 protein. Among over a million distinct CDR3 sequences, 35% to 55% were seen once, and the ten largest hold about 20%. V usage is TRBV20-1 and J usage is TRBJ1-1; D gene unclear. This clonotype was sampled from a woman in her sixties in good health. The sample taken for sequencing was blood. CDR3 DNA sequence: TGCAGTGCTAGAGTCCAGATGAACACTGAAGCTTTCTTT. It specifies CSARVQMNTEAFF.